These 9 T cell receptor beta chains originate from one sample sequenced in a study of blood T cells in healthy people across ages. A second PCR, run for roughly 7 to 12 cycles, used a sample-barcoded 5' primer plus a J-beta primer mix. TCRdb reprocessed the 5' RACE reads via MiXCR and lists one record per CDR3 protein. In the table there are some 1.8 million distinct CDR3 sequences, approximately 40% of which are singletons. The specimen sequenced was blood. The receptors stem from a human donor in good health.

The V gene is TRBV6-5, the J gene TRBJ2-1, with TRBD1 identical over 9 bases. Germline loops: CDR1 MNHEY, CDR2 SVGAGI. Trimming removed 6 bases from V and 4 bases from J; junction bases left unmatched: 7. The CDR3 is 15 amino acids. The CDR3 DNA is TGTGCCAGCAGCCGGACAGGGGTGAAGTACAATGAGCAGTTCTTC. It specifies CASSRTGVKYNEQFF.

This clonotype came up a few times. CDR3 nucleotide sequence: TGTGCCAGCAGTTTTCTCGCAGCTGGCTATGGCTACACCTTC. It specifies CASSFLAAGYGYTF. The V and J genes are TRBV12-3 or TRBV12-4 and TRBJ1-2, with D uncertain. The length of the CDR3 is 14 residues. V lost 3 bases to trimming and J lost 4 bases, with 12 bases between them.

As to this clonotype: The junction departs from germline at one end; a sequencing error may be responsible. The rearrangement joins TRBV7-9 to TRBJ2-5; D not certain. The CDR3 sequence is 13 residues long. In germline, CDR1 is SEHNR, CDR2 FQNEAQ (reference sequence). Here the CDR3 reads CVSSTPTDKEQYF. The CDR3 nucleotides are TGTGTCAGCAGCACACCTACAGACAAAGAGCAGTACTTC.

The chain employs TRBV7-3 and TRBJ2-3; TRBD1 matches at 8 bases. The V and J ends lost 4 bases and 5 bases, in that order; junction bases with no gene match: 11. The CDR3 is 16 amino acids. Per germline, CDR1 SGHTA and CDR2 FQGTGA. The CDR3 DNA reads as TGTGCCAGCAGCTCCGGGACAGGCGGAACGTTAGATACGCAGTATTTT. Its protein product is CASSSGTGGTLDTQYF.

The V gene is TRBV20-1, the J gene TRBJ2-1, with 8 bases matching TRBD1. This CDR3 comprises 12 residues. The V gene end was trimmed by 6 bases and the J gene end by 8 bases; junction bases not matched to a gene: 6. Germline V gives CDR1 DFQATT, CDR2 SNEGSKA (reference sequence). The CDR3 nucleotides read TGCAGTGCGCGGCCAGGGGGCTATGAGCAGTTCTTC. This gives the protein CSARPGGYEQFF.

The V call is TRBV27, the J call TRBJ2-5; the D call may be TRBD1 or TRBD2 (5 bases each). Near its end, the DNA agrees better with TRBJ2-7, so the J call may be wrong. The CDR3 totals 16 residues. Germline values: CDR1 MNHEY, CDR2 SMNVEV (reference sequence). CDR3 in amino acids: CASSFGIGIGGSEQYF. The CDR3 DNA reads TGTGCCAGCAGTTTTGGAATAGGGATTGGGGGAAGCGAGCAGTACTTC.

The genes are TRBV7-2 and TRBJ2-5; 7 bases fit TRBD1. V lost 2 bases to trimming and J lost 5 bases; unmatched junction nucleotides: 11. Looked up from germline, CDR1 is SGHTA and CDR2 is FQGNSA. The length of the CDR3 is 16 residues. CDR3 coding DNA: TGTGCCAGCAGCTTACAGGGGACAGTCGGCCCGGAGACCCAGTACTTC. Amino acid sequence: CASSLQGTVGPETQYF.

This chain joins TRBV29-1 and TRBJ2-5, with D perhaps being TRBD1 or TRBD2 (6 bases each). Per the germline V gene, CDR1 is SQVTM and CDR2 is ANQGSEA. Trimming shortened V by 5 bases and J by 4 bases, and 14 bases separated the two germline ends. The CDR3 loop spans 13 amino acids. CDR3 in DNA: TGCAGCGTTTCCTCGGGGGCGGGAGAGACCCAGTACTTC. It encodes CSVSSGAGETQYF.

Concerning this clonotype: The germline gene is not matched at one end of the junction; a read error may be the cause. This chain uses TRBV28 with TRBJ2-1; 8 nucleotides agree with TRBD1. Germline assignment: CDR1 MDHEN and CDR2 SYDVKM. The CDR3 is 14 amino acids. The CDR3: CAGSGTGEYNEQFF. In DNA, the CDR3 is TGTGCCGGCAGTGGGACAGGAGAATACAATGAGCAGTTCTTC.